The sequence of this TCR beta chain was determined in a study of cytomegalovirus exposure and HLA in healthy donors. Study-level findings and limits: Later analysis placed DRB1 highest and HLA-C lowest in TCR association rates, which differed by HLA locus. Across donors, presence/absence analyses took sequencing depth to be roughly uniform.

There are 12 residues in the CDR3. Trimming shortened V by 6 bases and J by 3 bases, and 6 bases separated the two germline ends. Germline values: CDR1 MNHEY, CDR2 SVGAGI. The PCR had 60 Vbeta and 13 Jbeta primers. Authors' data handling: Approximately 80 million unique TCR beta chains, roughly 11 million of them shared, were counted by a later analysis. Generated by immunoSEQ multiplex PCR, the TCRdb table keeps only in-frame clones and is missing some. V, J and clone size are taken as reported in that table, and D and trimming were inferred from the DNA itself. The sample includes about 190,000 clones, 74% of them seen just once. Details on this clone: Its matching antigen is unknown.

The chain has TRBV6-5 and TRBJ2-1; possibly TRBD2 for D (5 bases). This TCR was recovered from a woman in her thirties in good health and CMV-seropositive. Input material: PBMCs. The CDR3 sequence: CASSGGYNEQFF. The CDR3 DNA follows: TGTGCCAGCAGCGGAGGCTACAATGAGCAGTTCTTC.